This TCR beta chain came from a study of human T cells and chemical hapten exposure. Study information: Sensitization used 2% DPC on around 2 cm by around 2 cm upper inner arm skin. Study outcomes and limitations: The presence of alopecia in the donors means their immune response may differ from healthy people's.

This clonotype was counted at least ten times. Its target is not known. In germline, CDR1 is MNHEY, CDR2 SVGEGT. This CDR3 is 13 amino acids long. V lost 6 bases, J lost 5 bases, and 3 bases stayed unmatched. As for time point: patch test 3, about 24 weeks after DPC sensitization. Treatment of the sample: therapeutic diphenylcyclopropenone sensitization with weekly scalp DPC. Alopecia patients between 18 and 70 years old and suitable for DPC were used as donors. Unfractionated whole blood yielded the extracted total RNA. TCRdb processed the RACE reads anew with MiXCR; each CDR3 protein has one entry. The sample includes about 190,000 distinct CDR3 sequences, 20% to 25% of them seen just once.

Sequencing was performed on whole blood, taken in connection with sensitization to the hapten diphenylcyclopropenone (DPC). The TCR was taken from a woman in her forties with alopecia areata. Some clones in this sample may be carry-over from other donors' samples. This rearrangement joins TRBV6-2 or TRBV6-3 to TRBJ2-2, with 7 bases identical to TRBD1. Here the CDR3 reads CASRGTVTGELFF. The CDR3 bases are TGTGCCAGCAGGGGGACAGTTACCGGGGAGCTGTTTTTT.